The 26 T cell receptor beta chains presented below share a single source sample, sequenced in a study of PD-L1 blockade in urothelial cancer. Repertoires were generated with immunoSEQ multiplex PCR, while TCRdb's copy carries only in-frame clones and drops some. The top ten hold under 2% of the sample, which has some 110,000 clones, more than 85% seen once. Documented time point: peripheral blood 6 weeks after treatment start. The sequencing here drew on PBMCs, taken around atezolizumab (anti-PD-L1) treatment. These TCRs come from a man aged 60 to 75 with urothelial cancer.

The chain uses TRBV28 and TRBJ1-2; D might be TRBD1 (5 bases). Per germline, CDR1 MDHEN and CDR2 SYDVKM. V lost 6 bases and J 1 base, leaving 15 bases between the germline ends. This CDR3 is built from 15 residues. CDR3 sequence reads: CASREEAGGNYGYTF. As DNA, the CDR3 is TGTGCCAGCAGGGAGGAGGCGGGGGGTAACTATGGCTACACCTTC.

The chain is built from TRBV18 and TRBJ2-1; D perhaps matches TRBD2 (5 bases). Germline loops: CDR1 KGHSH, CDR2 LQKENI. Trimming cost V 8 bases and J 4 bases, with 12 bases left between them. This CDR3 contains 13 residues. CDR3 in DNA: TGTGCCAGCACCCGGGGAGCTTACAATGAGCAGTTCTTC. Encoded protein: CASTRGAYNEQFF. Based on the CDR3 plus reference TRBV18 and TRBJ2-1, the full variable domain is NAGVMQNPRHLVRRRGQEARLRCSPMKGHSHVYWYRQLPEEGLKFMVYLQKENIIDESGMPKERFSAEFPKEGPSILRIQQVVRGDSAAYFCASTRGAYNEQFFGPGTRLTVL.

The CDR3 DNA follows: TGTGCCATCAGTCGCGACTCGCCGAACACCGGGGAGCTGTTTTTT. This sequence encodes CAISRDSPNTGELFF. The V call is TRBV10-3, the J call TRBJ2-2; unclear D gene. The germline CDR1 and CDR2 sequences are ENHRY and SYGVKD. The CDR3 totals 15 residues. V lost 5 bases and J lost 0, with 10 bases in between.

The chain is built from TRBV29-1 and TRBJ1-6; no clear D. The V gene's germline CDR1 is SQVTM and CDR2 ANQGSEA. The CDR3 sequence is 13 residues long. The germline V and J ends were trimmed by 6 bases and 7 bases, with 13 bases remaining between them. The CDR3: CSVSAGGNSPLHF. In DNA form, the CDR3 reads TGCAGCGTCTCGGCAGGTGGGAATTCACCCCTCCACTTT.

The chain couples TRBV6-5 to TRBJ1-1; D unclear. The CDR3 totals 13 residues. The V end lost 6 bases, the J end lost 1 base, and 9 bases lay between the germline ends. Germline CDR1 reads MNHEY; CDR2 reads SVGAGI. The CDR3 sequence is CASSYEGNTEAFF. The CDR3 DNA follows: TGTGCCAGCAGCTACGAGGGGAACACTGAAGCTTTCTTT.

This rearrangement joins TRBV6-1 to TRBJ2-5; TRBD2 matches 8 bases. CDR1 and CDR2 (germline): MNHNS, SASEGT. V shed 8 bases and J 5 bases; nucleotides not matched to a gene: 7. The CDR3 totals 13 residues. CDR3 sequence (DNA): TGTGCCAGCGGGAGCGGGAGAAGGGAGACCCAGTACTTC. Its protein product is CASGSGRRETQYF.

V gene TRBV5-4 combines with J gene TRBJ1-6; no clear D. Trimming cost V 3 bases and J 7 bases, with 14 bases left between them. The CDR3 runs to 15 residues. Germline V gene lookup returns CDR1 SGHNT and CDR2 YYREEE (reference sequence). The CDR3 here is CASSSPLQANSPLHF. For the CDR3, the DNA is TGTGCCAGCAGCTCCCCTCTGCAGGCAAATTCACCCCTCCACTTT.

This chain links TRBV19 with TRBJ2-3; TRBD1 matches 9 bases. V gave up 5 bases and J gave up 4 bases; unmatched junction bases: 13. The CDR3 extends over 17 amino acids. CDR1 is LNHDA, CDR2 SQIVND, per germline (reference sequence). The CDR3: CASSRFPPGQGADTQYF. The CDR3 bases are TGTGCCAGTAGTCGATTCCCACCGGGACAGGGAGCAGATACGCAGTATTTT.

Here the CDR3 reads CASSQDHETQYF. The CDR3 bases are TGCGCCAGCAGCCAAGATCATGAGACCCAGTACTTC. This chain connects TRBV4-1 to TRBJ2-5; unclear D gene. The V and J ends lost 0 bases and 5 bases respectively, with 4 bases between them. This CDR3 comprises 12 residues. Germline V lookup: CDR1 MGHRA, CDR2 YSYEKL.

In its sample, this clone was seen once. The chain uses TRBV28 and TRBJ2-7, with 8 bases matching TRBD1. The CDR3 is 12 amino acids. Germline CDR1 MDHEN, CDR2 SYDVKM. V shed 5 bases, J shed 7 bases, and the junction held 4 bases outside the gene matches. CDR3 coding DNA: TGTGCCAGCAGTCCACAGGGGGATGAGCAGTACTTC. Residues: CASSPQGDEQYF.

Written as DNA, the CDR3 is TGTGCCAGTAGTCGGACCGGGGGGCGGGATACGCAGTATTTT. Its protein product is CASSRTGGRDTQYF. V is TRBV19 and J is TRBJ2-3, with TRBD2 as a possible D gene (7 bases). CDR1 LNHDA and CDR2 SQIVND come from the germline V gene (reference sequence). The V end lost 5 bases, the J end lost 6 bases, and 15 bases lay between the germline ends. This CDR3 contains 14 residues.

The chain recombines TRBV11-3 with TRBJ2-3, with D unresolved. V lost 1 base and J 1 base, leaving 6 bases between the germline ends. Germline assignment: CDR1 SGHNT and CDR2 YENEEA. The CDR3 spans 14 residues. In nucleotides, the CDR3 is TGTGCCAGCAGCTTAGCGAGTCGCACAGATACGCAGTATTTT. The encoded protein is CASSLASRTDTQYF.

The chain carries TRBV10-3 and TRBJ2-6; TRBD1 agrees at 9 bases. The CDR3 extends over 16 amino acids. Germline V gene sequence: CDR1 ENHRY, CDR2 SYGVKD. The V gene end was trimmed by 7 bases and the J gene end by 2 bases; junction bases not matched to a gene: 6. CDR3 sequence: CAIKSTGGAGANVLTF. The CDR3 region has the DNA TGTGCCATCAAGTCCACAGGGGGCGCTGGGGCCAACGTCCTGACTTTC.

Only one count was recorded for this clone. The chain is built from TRBV6-1 and TRBJ2-4, with D perhaps TRBD1 (5 bases). CDR1 and CDR2 from the germline V gene are MNHNS and SASEGT. The CDR3 runs 12 residues. The V end lost 5 bases, the J end lost 10 bases, and 12 bases lay between the germline ends. In nucleotides, the CDR3 is TGTGCCAGCAGTCCAGGGCTTAGGATTCAGTACTTC. Protein: CASSPGLRIQYF.

The chain links TRBV5-4 to TRBJ2-1; 8 nucleotides line up with TRBD2. The CDR3 contains 17 residues. Germline CDR1 and CDR2: SGHNT and YYREEE (reference sequence). J was trimmed by 5 bases and V by 4 bases; bases with no gene match: 14. This CDR3 is CASSPGGAVSGNNEQFF. The CDR3 coding sequence is TGTGCCAGCAGCCCGGGGGGGGCCGTTTCGGGGAACAATGAGCAGTTCTTC.

The chain links TRBV2 to TRBJ2-1; 8 bases agree with TRBD1. The germline gives CDR1 SNHLY, CDR2 FYNNEI. V dropped 3 bases and J dropped 8; count of bases not matched to a gene: 9. The CDR3 runs 15 residues. The CDR3 nucleotides are TGTGCCAGCAGTGAGTCCGACAGGGGAATCGATGAGCAGTTCTTC. Translating gives CASSESDRGIDEQFF.

The chain carries TRBV2 and TRBJ2-5; 9 nucleotides line up with TRBD2. J was trimmed by 2 bases and V by 0 bases; bases with no gene match: 4. The CDR3 runs to 16 residues. Germline V lookup: CDR1 SNHLY, CDR2 FYNNEI. CDR3: CASSEARGGVQETQYF. In nucleotides, the CDR3 is TGTGCCAGCAGTGAAGCGCGCGGGGGGGTACAAGAGACCCAGTACTTC.

This clone appeared a few times. CDR3 coding DNA: TGTGCCAGCTCACCAGCCCCACGGTCACCCCTCCACTTT. It encodes CASSPAPRSPLHF. This chain connects TRBV18 to TRBJ1-6; D not resolved. The CDR3 is made up of 13 amino acids. Deletions cut 2 bases from V and 10 bases from J, with 9 bases between. The germline V gene has CDR1 KGHSH and CDR2 LQKENI.

The chain couples TRBV27 to TRBJ1-5; possibly TRBD1 for D (6 bases). Germline V lookup: CDR1 MNHEY, CDR2 SMNVEV (reference sequence). The CDR3 is 14 amino acids. V lost 3 bases and J lost 2, with 8 bases in between. The CDR3, as DNA: TGTGCCAGCAGTTTTGCAGGGGGCAATCAGCCCCAGCATTTT. Translated: CASSFAGGNQPQHF.

In its sample, this clone was seen once. The chain has TRBV9 and TRBJ1-2; 12 bases line up with TRBD1. CDR1 SGDLS and CDR2 YYNGEE come from the germline V gene. J gave up 8 bases and V 3 bases, and 2 bases lay outside the gene matches. The CDR3 spans 13 residues. The CDR3 DNA is TGTGCCAGCAGCGCGGGGACAGGGGGCGGCTACACCTTC. This gives the protein CASSAGTGGGYTF.

J is TRBJ2-3 and V is TRBV7-9; perhaps TRBD2 as D (7 bases). Per germline, CDR1 SEHNR and CDR2 FQNEAQ (reference sequence). The CDR3 extends over 15 amino acids. Trimming pared 1 base from V and 5 bases from J, leaving 13 bases between. In DNA, the CDR3 is TGTGCCAGCAGCTTAGAGGCGGGGGCGGAAGATACGCAGTATTTT. It yields the protein CASSLEAGAEDTQYF.

The chain couples TRBV2 to TRBJ1-5; D is unclear. Germline lookup yields CDR1 SNHLY and CDR2 FYNNEI. Trimming stripped 6 bases from V and 1 base from J, with 13 bases between. This CDR3 has 15 residues. This CDR3 is CASRQMGASNQPQHF. CDR3 nucleotide sequence: TGTGCCAGCAGGCAAATGGGAGCAAGCAATCAGCCCCAGCATTTT. Variable domain in full (rest from reference TRBV2 and TRBJ1-5): EPEVTQTPSHQVTQMGQEVILRCVPISNHLYFYWYRQILGQKVEFLVSFYNNEISEKSEIFDDQFSVERPDGSNFTLKIRSTKLEDSAMYFCASRQMGASNQPQHFGDGTRLSIL.

The chain is built from TRBV6-5 and TRBJ1-6, with 7 bases matching TRBD1. V shed 4 bases and J 6 bases; nucleotides not matched to a gene: 6. The CDR3 sequence is 15 residues long. Germline CDR1 and CDR2: MNHEY and SVGAGI. CDR3 sequence reads: CASSSTGFFNSPLHF. In nucleotides, the CDR3 is TGTGCCAGCAGTTCGACAGGGTTTTTTAATTCACCCCTCCACTTT.

The gene calls are TRBV4-1 and TRBJ2-7, with D unresolved. The CDR3 extends over 14 amino acids. Deletions cut 6 bases from V and 0 bases from J, with 12 bases between. Germline CDR1 MGHRA, CDR2 YSYEKL. CDR3 in amino acids: CASSYSSSSYEQYF. DNA for the CDR3: TGCGCCAGCAGTTACAGCAGCAGCTCCTACGAGCAGTACTTC.

This chain joins TRBV18 and TRBJ1-2, with 9 bases matching TRBD1. Germline CDR1 KGHSH, CDR2 LQKENI. CDR3 length: 16 amino acids. With 1 base clipped from V and 4 bases from J, the junction kept 7 bases outside the gene matches. CDR3 sequence (DNA): TGTGCCAGCTCACCACTCCCGGACAGGGGAACCTATGGCTACACCTTC. As protein: CASSPLPDRGTYGYTF.

The chain recombines TRBV28 with TRBJ2-1, with 14 bases aligning to TRBD2. This CDR3 region has 16 residues. Germline V gives CDR1 MDHEN, CDR2 SYDVKM. Trimming cost V 3 bases and J 2 bases; bases outside gene matches: 0. CDR3 sequence (DNA): TGTGCCAGCAGTTTGACTAGCGGGAGGGCCTACAATGAGCAGTTCTTC. The encoded protein is CASSLTSGRAYNEQFF.